This paragraph reports one T cell receptor beta chain. Its antigen is currently unknown. The PCR contained 60 Vbeta and 13 Jbeta primers. Method: immunoSEQ multiplex PCR; TCRdb's copy keeps in-frame clones and lacks some. The data hold some 120,000 clones, with about 70% observed a single time. V shed 5 bases, J shed 3 bases, and the junction held 4 bases outside the gene matches. This CDR3 has 13 residues. Germline CDR1 reads SGHDT; CDR2 reads YYEEEE. This entry is derived from a study of cytomegalovirus exposure and HLA in healthy donors. For the study at large: Researchers found that roughly 81% of about 400 genotyped donors fell within the Caucasian-associated ancestry cluster. Regarding the study as a whole: The study found most TCR sequences rare, yet found some public TCRs in many donors. Later, TCR association rates were found to vary by HLA locus, highest for DRB1 and lowest for HLA-C. There were under 200 TCR beta chains listed as cytomegalovirus-associated.

Material for sequencing was PBMCs. This chain connects TRBV5-6 to TRBJ2-7, with 8 positions matching TRBD1. This clonotype was obtained from a human donor in good health. CDR3 residues: CASRDRAGYEQYF. The CDR3 DNA reads TGTGCCAGCAGGGACAGGGCGGGCTACGAGCAGTACTTC.